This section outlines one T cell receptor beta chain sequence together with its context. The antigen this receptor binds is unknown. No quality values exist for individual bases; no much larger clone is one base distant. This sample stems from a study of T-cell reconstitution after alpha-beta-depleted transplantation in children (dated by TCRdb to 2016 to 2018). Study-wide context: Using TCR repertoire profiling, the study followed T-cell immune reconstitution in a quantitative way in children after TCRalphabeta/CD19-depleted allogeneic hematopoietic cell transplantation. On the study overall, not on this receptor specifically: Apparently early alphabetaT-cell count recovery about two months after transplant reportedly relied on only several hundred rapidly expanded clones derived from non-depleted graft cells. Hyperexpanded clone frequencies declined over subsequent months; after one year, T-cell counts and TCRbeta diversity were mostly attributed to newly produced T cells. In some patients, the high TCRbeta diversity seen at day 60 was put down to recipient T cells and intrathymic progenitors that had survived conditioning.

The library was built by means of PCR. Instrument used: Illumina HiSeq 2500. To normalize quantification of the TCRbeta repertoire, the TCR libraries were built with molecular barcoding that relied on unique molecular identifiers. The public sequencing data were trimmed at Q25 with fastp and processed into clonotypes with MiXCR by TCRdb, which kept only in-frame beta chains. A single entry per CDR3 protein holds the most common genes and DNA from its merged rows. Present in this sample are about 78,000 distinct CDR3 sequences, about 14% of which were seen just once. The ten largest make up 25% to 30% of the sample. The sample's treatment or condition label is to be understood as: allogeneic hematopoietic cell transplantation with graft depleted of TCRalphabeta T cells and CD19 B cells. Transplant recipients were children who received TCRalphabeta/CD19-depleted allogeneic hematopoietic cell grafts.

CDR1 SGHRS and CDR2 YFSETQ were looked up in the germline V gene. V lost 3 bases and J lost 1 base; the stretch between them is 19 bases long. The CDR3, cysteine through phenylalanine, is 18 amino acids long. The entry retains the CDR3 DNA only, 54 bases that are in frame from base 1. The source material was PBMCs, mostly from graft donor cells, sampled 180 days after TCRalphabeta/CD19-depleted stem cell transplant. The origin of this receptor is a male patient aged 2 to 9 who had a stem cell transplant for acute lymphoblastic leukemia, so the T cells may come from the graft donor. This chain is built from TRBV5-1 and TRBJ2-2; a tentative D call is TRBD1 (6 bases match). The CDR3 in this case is CASSSTTGRGLNTGELFF. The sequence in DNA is TGCGCCAGCAGCTCGACGACAGGCAGGGGTTTGAACACCGGGGAGCTGTTTTTT.